The 20 T cell receptor beta chains below all came from one sample that was sequenced in a study of cytomegalovirus exposure and HLA in healthy donors. Amplification used 60 Vbeta primers and 13 Jbeta primers. The method was immunoSEQ multiplex PCR; TCRdb's version includes in-frame clones alone and lacks a portion of them. The data show about 160,000 clones, approximately 84% seen once. The specimen was PBMCs. Source of these receptors: a male donor in good health and CMV-seropositive.

This chain connects TRBV2 to TRBJ1-2, with 10 bases matching TRBD1. The CDR3 has 15 residues. CDR1 and CDR2 (germline): SNHLY, FYNNEI. Trimming took 4 bases from V and 2 from J; bases not matched to a gene: 4. CDR3 protein: CASSGTGGTNYGYTF. The DNA of the CDR3 is TGTGCCAGCAGTGGGACAGGGGGAACAAACTATGGCTACACCTTC.

V usage is TRBV7-2 and J usage is TRBJ2-5; TRBD2 aligns across 10 bases. The CDR3 totals 16 residues. Germline trimming cut 4 bases from V and 0 bases from J; bases unmatched to any gene: 5. In germline, CDR1 is SGHTA, CDR2 FQGNSA. CDR3 region: CASSSLLAGYQETQYF. CDR3 DNA: TGTGCCAGCAGCTCCCTACTAGCGGGATACCAAGAGACCCAGTACTTC.

V usage is TRBV6-5 and J usage is TRBJ2-7; maybe TRBD1 (6 bases). Germline assignment: CDR1 MNHEY and CDR2 SVGAGI. V was pared by 6 bases and J by 9 bases, with 18 bases between. The CDR3 runs to 13 residues. The CDR3 bases are TGTGCCAGCAGAGGGAATTTTCAGGGGCTGCAGTACTTC. Amino acids: CASRGNFQGLQYF.

This chain uses TRBV27 with TRBJ2-7, with 9 bases lining up with TRBD2. Germline V gives CDR1 MNHEY, CDR2 SMNVEV (reference sequence). Unmatched junction bases numbered 7, after V lost 4 bases and J lost 0 bases. The CDR3 has 16 residues. This chain's CDR3 is CASSYRLAGNSYEQYF. The CDR3 DNA reads as TGTGCCAGCAGTTATCGGCTAGCGGGAAACTCCTACGAGCAGTACTTC.

Here the CDR3 DNA reads TGTGCCAGTAGTATTGGCGGTGGGTACTATGGCTACACCTTC. Its protein product is CASSIGGGYYGYTF. The chain employs TRBV19 and TRBJ1-2, with no clear D. CDR1 and CDR2 from the germline V gene are LNHDA and SQIVND (reference sequence). The CDR3 has 14 amino acids. V lost 3 bases, J lost 3 bases, and 11 bases lay in between.

The chain links TRBV2 to TRBJ2-2; D possibly corresponds to TRBD1 (5 bases). The CDR3 has 13 amino acids. Germline assignment: CDR1 SNHLY and CDR2 FYNNEI. Trimming left V 6 bases short and J 2 bases short, with 7 bases between. The CDR3 is CASRGDNTGELFF. The DNA for the CDR3 is TGTGCCAGCAGAGGGGATAACACCGGGGAGCTGTTTTTT.

This clone was picked up one time. The chain combines TRBV9 with TRBJ2-5, with 14 bases identical to TRBD2. Gene TRBJ2-7 matches the end of the DNA better, so the J call may be wrong. The germline CDR1 and CDR2 sequences are SGDLS and YYNGEE. There are 16 residues in the CDR3. The CDR3 DNA reads TGTGCCAGCAGCGAGGGACTAGCGGGAGCCCCCTACGAGCAGTACTTC. Its translation: CASSEGLAGAPYEQYF.

The chain couples TRBV19 to TRBJ1-5, with 10 bases that match TRBD1. Germline V gene sequence: CDR1 LNHDA, CDR2 SQIVND (reference sequence). The CDR3 is 12 residues long. Trimming removed 4 bases from V and 12 bases from J; junction bases left unmatched: 3. DNA for the CDR3: TGTGCCAGTAGTAAGGGGACAGGGGTCCAGCATTTT. Its translation: CASSKGTGVQHF.

The chain employs TRBV5-6 and TRBJ2-3; TRBD1 agrees at 9 bases. CDR3 length equals 15 residues. V shed 5 bases, J shed 1 base, and the junction held 5 bases outside the gene matches. CDR1 is SGHDT, CDR2 YYEEEE, per germline. The CDR3: CASSRRTGGTDTQYF. DNA for the CDR3: TGTGCCAGCAGTCGTCGGACAGGGGGCACAGATACGCAGTATTTT.

The chain uses TRBV6-5 and TRBJ1-4, with a weak D call TRBD1 (5 bases). The V end lost 5 bases, the J end lost 8 bases, and 12 bases lay between the germline ends. Per the germline V gene, CDR1 is MNHEY and CDR2 is SVGAGI. This CDR3 region has 13 residues. Here the CDR3 DNA reads TGTGCCAGCAGTGGGGCAGTTGTGGAAAAACTGTTTTTT. It codes for CASSGAVVEKLFF.

V and J are TRBV29-1 and TRBJ2-5; D may be TRBD1 (5 bases). Judging by the DNA end, TRBJ2-7 fits better; the J call may be wrong. Germline V CDR1 and CDR2: SQVTM, ANQGSEA. This CDR3 contains 14 residues. This chain's CDR3 is CSVGVLDKAYEQYF. CDR3 DNA sequence: TGCAGCGTTGGGGTGCTGGACAAGGCCTACGAGCAGTACTTC.

The V call is TRBV5-1, the J call TRBJ2-3; D is ambiguous. The CDR3 loop spans 13 amino acids. The germline V gene has CDR1 SGHRS and CDR2 YFSETQ. The V end lost 3 bases, the J end lost 6 bases, and 11 bases lay between the germline ends. CDR3 protein: CASSSLGADTQYF. The CDR3 region has the DNA TGCGCCAGCAGCTCCCTAGGAGCTGATACGCAGTATTTT.

This chain connects TRBV6-5 to TRBJ1-5; D gene uncertain. CDR3 length: 15 residues. V gave up 4 bases and J gave up 3 bases, with 13 bases separating them. The germline CDR1 and CDR2 sequences are MNHEY and SVGAGI. This CDR3 is CASSSLRVLNQPQHF. In DNA, the CDR3 is TGTGCCAGCAGTTCCCTCCGGGTCCTCAATCAGCCCCAGCATTTT.

The sample holds a few counts of this clone. This rearrangement joins TRBV18 to TRBJ2-1, with 12 positions matching TRBD2. This CDR3 spans 19 amino acids. The V segment lost 3 bases and the J segment 0 bases; nucleotides outside the gene matches: 9. The germline gives CDR1 KGHSH, CDR2 LQKENI. Here the CDR3 reads CASSPLAGGPKSSYNEQFF. CDR3 DNA: TGTGCCAGCTCACCCCTAGCGGGAGGGCCTAAGAGCTCCTACAATGAGCAGTTCTTC.

The chain links TRBV15 to TRBJ2-7, with TRBD1 matching over 8 bases. J was trimmed by 1 base and V by 9 bases; bases with no gene match: 5. CDR3 size: 13 residues. Germline V CDR1 and CDR2: LNHNV, YYDKDF (reference sequence). The CDR3 DNA reads as TGTGCCACTGTATGGGACAGGTCCTACGAGCAGTACTTC. Protein: CATVWDRSYEQYF.

The gene calls are TRBV6-5 and TRBJ2-7; D remains unclear. CDR3 length equals 14 residues. Germline values: CDR1 MNHEY, CDR2 SVGAGI. V was pared by 2 bases and J by 2 bases, with 10 bases between. The CDR3 DNA is TGTGCCAGCAGTTACACCCGGGTTACCTACGAGCAGTACTTC. Its protein is CASSYTRVTYEQYF.

The chain carries TRBV5-1 and TRBJ2-3; TRBD2 might be the D (6 bases). The germline V and J ends were trimmed by 0 bases and 1 base, with 9 bases remaining between them. The CDR3 sequence is 15 residues long. Germline CDR1 SGHRS, CDR2 YFSETQ. CDR3 sequence reads: CASSLEGTGTDTQYF. In nucleotides, the CDR3 is TGCGCCAGCAGCTTGGAGGGGACTGGCACAGATACGCAGTATTTT.

The chain employs TRBV28 and TRBJ2-1; TRBD2 agrees at 13 bases. After removal of 4 bases from V and 3 bases from J, the junction contained 6 bases not matched to a gene. CDR3 size: 17 residues. The germline V gene encodes CDR1 MDHEN and CDR2 SYDVKM. DNA of the CDR3: TGTGCCAGCAGTTCCTTGACTAGCGGGGGGAACTACAATGAGCAGTTCTTC. Translating gives CASSSLTSGGNYNEQFF.

This clone occurred once. The V call is TRBV5-1, the J call TRBJ1-2, with 7 bases identical to TRBD1. CDR3 length equals 15 residues. The junction had 2 bases not matched to a gene; V was cut back by 0 bases and J by 0 bases. Germline-derived CDR1 and CDR2 are SGHRS and YFSETQ. The CDR3 protein is CASSLDRGANYGYTF. The CDR3 region has the DNA TGCGCCAGCAGCTTGGACAGGGGAGCTAACTATGGCTACACCTTC.

The CDR3 region has the DNA TGCAGCGTTGAGGGCAGTAACTACGAGCAGTACTTC. This gives the protein CSVEGSNYEQYF. The V gene is TRBV29-1, the J gene TRBJ2-7; no reliable D call. The CDR3 is 12 residues long. CDR1 is SQVTM and CDR2 is ANQGSEA in the germline V gene. Trimming cost V 3 bases and J 3 bases, with 9 bases left between them.